A selection of T cell receptor beta chains follows, all from one sample in a study of cytomegalovirus exposure and HLA in healthy donors. Data came from immunoSEQ multiplex PCR; TCRdb stores just in-frame clones and leaves some out. This table holds 210,000 or so clones, 70% to 90% found once. Specimen: PBMCs. These receptors originate from a girl aged 2 to 9 in good health and CMV-seronegative. CDR3s include the opening cysteine and the closing phenylalanine or tryptophan. The order of the fields is J gene, D gene, clone size, V gene, CDR3 protein, CDR3 DNA. D genes are given only for firm matches. Not all rows give a size; the values are once, few, many and, for expanded clones, a class.

TRBJ2-1,TRBD2,-,TRBV7-2,CASSLVPPLAGDPYNEQFF,TGTGCCAGCAGCTTAGTCCCTCCACTAGCGGGAGATCCCTACAATGAGCAGTTCTTC
TRBJ2-1,-,-,TRBV6-4,CASSDSRGRTFNEQFF,TGTGCCAGCAGTGACTCGAGAGGCAGAACCTTCAATGAGCAGTTCTTC
TRBJ2-7,-,-,TRBV4-1,CASSQANRGYEQYF,TGCGCCAGCAGCCAAGCGAATAGGGGGTATGAGCAGTACTTC
TRBJ1-4,TRBD1,-,TRBV2,CASTGQGIEKLFF,TGTGCCAGCACGGGACAGGGAATTGAAAAACTGTTTTTT
TRBJ1-1,TRBD1,-,TRBV6-5,CASSYSPGQGSEAFF,TGTGCCAGCAGTTACTCTCCGGGACAGGGGTCTGAAGCTTTCTTT
TRBJ2-7,TRBD2,-,TRBV10-1,CASSGRRESPAYEQYF,TGCGCCAGCAGTGGGCGGCGGGAGAGTCCTGCCTACGAGCAGTACTTC
TRBJ2-7,-,-,TRBV6-4,CASIREQYF,TGTGCCAGCATCCGCGAGCAGTACTTC
TRBJ2-1,-,-,TRBV6-4,CASSKRVGSYNEQFF,TGTGCCAGCAGTAAGCGGGTGGGCTCCTACAATGAGCAGTTCTTC
TRBJ2-7,-,-,TRBV5-6,CASSLAGKGYEQYF,TGTGCCAGCAGCCTGGCAGGGAAAGGCTACGAGCAGTACTTC
TRBJ2-7,-,once,TRBV10-3,CAATYGLPYEQYF,TGTGCCGCCACCTACGGGTTACCCTACGAGCAGTACTTC
TRBJ2-7,TRBD1,-,TRBV7-9,CSSSLGTGVEQYF,TGTTCCAGCAGCTTAGGGACAGGGGTCGAGCAGTACTTC
TRBJ1-1,TRBD1,-,TRBV5-4,CASSRFRRQGALGTEAFF,TGTGCCAGCAGCCGATTCAGAAGACAGGGGGCGCTCGGCACTGAAGCTTTCTTT
TRBJ1-1,TRBD1,-,TRBV5-1,CASSWGQGITEAFF,TGCGCCAGCAGCTGGGGACAGGGAATCACTGAAGCTTTCTTT
TRBJ2-1,TRBD2,-,TRBV5-6,CASSSGLDVFF,TGTGCCAGCAGCTCTGGACTAGATGTCTTCTTC
TRBJ1-5,-,-,TRBV6-6,CASSYGHQDQPQHF,TGTGCCAGCAGTTACGGGCACCAAGATCAGCCCCAGCATTTT
TRBJ2-4,-,-,TRBV6-5,CASSGGPPVKNIQYF,TGTGCCAGCAGCGGAGGTCCTCCGGTCAAAAACATTCAGTACTTC
TRBJ1-2,-,-,TRBV4-1,CASSQDPTGNYGYTF,TGCGCCAGCAGCCAAGATCCCACAGGGAACTATGGCTACACCTTC
TRBJ2-3,-,-,TRBV10-3,CAISEPSDTQYF,TGTGCCATCAGTGAGCCCTCGGATACGCAGTATTTT
TRBJ1-4,TRBD1,-,TRBV29-1,CSAKRQGADEKLFF,TGCAGCGCTAAACGACAGGGGGCGGATGAAAAACTGTTTTTT
TRBJ2-1,-,-,TRBV7-6,CASSLGPGNEQFF,TGTGCCAGCAGCTTAGGCCCGGGGAATGAGCAGTTCTTC
TRBJ2-1,TRBD2,-,TRBV6-6,CASSYPPGREAEQFF,TGTGCCAGCAGTTACCCACCCGGGAGGGAGGCTGAGCAGTTCTTC
TRBJ2-6,-,-,TRBV19,CASSRRDAGANVLTF,TGTGCCAGTAGTAGACGGGATGCTGGGGCCAACGTCCTGACTTTC
TRBJ2-6,-,-,TRBV6-1,CASSAQGTGANVLTF,TGTGCCAGCAGTGCTCAGGGAACTGGGGCCAACGTCCTGACTTTC
TRBJ1-1,-,-,TRBV10-3,CAISESGVLVNTEAFF,TGTGCCATCAGTGAGTCAGGGGTTCTAGTGAACACTGAAGCTTTCTTT
TRBJ2-3,-,-,TRBV5-1,CASTPGHTDTQYF,TGCGCCAGCACCCCGGGACACACAGATACGCAGTATTTT
TRBJ2-1,-,-,TRBV18,CASSPLSGSDNEQFF,TGTGCCAGCTCACCACTCTCGGGTTCCGACAATGAGCAGTTCTTC
TRBJ1-6,-,-,TRBV5-1,CASSLEPSSPLHF,TGCGCCAGCAGCTTGGAACCGAGTTCACCCCTCCACTTT
TRBJ2-7,-,-,TRBV27,CASSLRQGGGEQYF,TGTGCCAGCAGTTTACGGCAGGGGGGTGGCGAGCAGTACTTC
TRBJ2-7,TRBD1,-,TRBV28,CASSSAGTGAGEQYF,TGTGCCAGCAGTTCCGCCGGGACAGGGGCCGGCGAGCAGTACTTC
TRBJ1-2,TRBD1,-,TRBV5-6,CASSFMGQGRRGYTF,TGTGCCAGCAGCTTTATGGGACAGGGGCGTAGGGGCTACACCTTC
TRBJ1-2,TRBD1,-,TRBV2,CASRGTGGGGYTF,TGTGCCAGCAGGGGGACAGGGGGCGGTGGCTACACCTTC
TRBJ2-7,TRBD2,-,TRBV5-1,CASSPPLAGGTHEQYF,TGCGCCAGCAGCCCCCCTCTAGCGGGAGGGACCCACGAGCAGTACTTC
TRBJ1-2,TRBD1,once,TRBV9,CASSKRQGMGEGGYTF,TGTGCCAGCAGCAAACGACAGGGGATGGGGGAAGGTGGCTACACCTTC
TRBJ1-6,-,-,TRBV5-1,CASSLSAGSYNSPLHF,TGCGCCAGCAGCTTGTCTGCGGGCTCCTATAATTCACCCCTCCACTTT
TRBJ2-7,-,-,TRBV5-1,CASSLGIARSSYEQYF,TGCGCCAGCAGCTTGGGTATAGCGAGGAGCTCCTACGAGCAGTACTTC
TRBJ2-7,TRBD2,once,TRBV7-2,CASSSQRGAYEQYF,TGTGCCAGCAGCTCTCAACGGGGGGCCTACGAGCAGTACTTC
TRBJ1-6,-,-,TRBV7-3,CASSETGWENSPLHF,TGTGCCAGCAGCGAAACAGGGTGGGAGAATTCACCCCTCCACTTT
TRBJ2-1,TRBD2,once,TRBV2,CASVPSGRAGDEQFF,TGTGCCAGCGTGCCTAGCGGGAGGGCTGGGGATGAGCAGTTCTTC
TRBJ2-7,TRBD1,-,TRBV19,CASSRTGTGPYEQYF,TGTGCCAGTTCTCGAACCGGGACAGGGCCCTACGAGCAGTACTTC
TRBJ2-5,-,-,TRBV11-1,CASSQVQGDETQYF,TGTGCCAGCAGCCAAGTTCAGGGCGATGAGACCCAGTACTTC
TRBJ1-1,-,-,TRBV4-2,CASSQDPFPQNTEAFF,TGTGCCAGCAGCCAAGATCCCTTCCCACAGAACACTGAAGCTTTCTTT
TRBJ1-1,TRBD1,-,TRBV7-9,CASSSTGVNTEAFF,TGTGCCAGCAGCTCGACAGGGGTCAACACTGAAGCTTTCTTT
TRBJ1-2,-,-,TRBV4-1,CASSPWIALNYGYTF,TGCGCCAGCAGCCCTTGGATAGCCCTTAACTATGGCTACACCTTC
TRBJ2-7,TRBD1,once,TRBV5-1,CASSRDSYEQYF,TGCGCCAGCAGCCGGGACAGCTACGAGCAGTACTTC
TRBJ2-7,-,-,TRBV11-2,CASSLAASYEQYF,TGTGCCAGCAGCTTGGCTGCCTCCTACGAGCAGTACTTC
TRBJ1-1,-,-,TRBV7-9,CSSIGGTEAFF,TGTTCCAGCATCGGGGGGACTGAAGCTTTCTTT
TRBJ1-5,-,-,TRBV19,CASSPGTRYSNQPQHF,TGTGCCAGTAGTCCAGGGACTCGATATAGCAATCAGCCCCAGCATTTT
TRBJ2-7,TRBD1,-,TRBV4-2,CASSQGDRDSYEQYF,TGTGCCAGCAGCCAGGGTGACAGGGACTCCTACGAGCAGTACTTC
TRBJ1-1,-,-,TRBV6-4,CASSDQGNTEAFF,TGTGCCAGCAGTGACCAGGGGAACACTGAAGCTTTCTTT
TRBJ1-1,-,-,TRBV7-9,CASSLAGGAFF,TGTGCCAGCAGCTTAGCCGGGGGAGCTTTCTTT
TRBJ1-2,-,-,TRBV11-2,CASSSTNYGYTF,TGTGCCAGCAGCTCTACTAACTATGGCTACACCTTC
TRBJ1-1,-,-,TRBV5-5,CASSFEGPGAFF,TGTGCCAGCAGCTTCGAGGGCCCTGGGGCTTTCTTT
TRBJ2-3,TRBD1,-,TRBV7-9,CASSLWGQGLGDTQYF,TGTGCCAGCAGCTTGTGGGGACAGGGCTTAGGAGATACGCAGTATTTT
TRBJ2-6,-,few,TRBV27,CASSPLSGANVLTF,TGTGCCAGCAGTCCCCTCTCTGGGGCCAACGTCCTGACTTTC
TRBJ2-7,-,-,TRBV19,CASSPPFPSYEQYF,TGTGCCAGTAGTCCCCCCTTCCCCTCCTACGAGCAGTACTTC
TRBJ1-2,-,-,TRBV5-5,CASSETQNYGYTF,TGTGCCAGCAGCGAGACACAAAACTATGGCTACACCTTC
TRBJ2-5,TRBD2,-,TRBV5-1,CASSSSRTRVDETQYF,TGCGCCAGCAGCTCATCCCGGACTAGGGTGGATGAGACCCAGTACTTC